The next 10 T cell receptor beta chains were all read from a single sample in a study of T cell repertoires in cytomegalovirus infection. MiXCR was run by TCRdb on the reads, yielding one entry per CDR3 protein. Of 44,000 or so distinct CDR3 sequences detected, 20% to 25% appear once; the ten largest clones hold approximately 90%. The antigens of these receptors remain unknown. Sequencing used CD8+ T cells from cultured PBMCs, obtained from culture after CMV antigen stimulation. The receptor source for this set is a human donor in good health (CMV status not recorded). Some clones in this sample may be carry-over from other donors' samples.

The chain couples TRBV7-9 to TRBJ2-2; D is ambiguous. V was clipped by 4 bases and J by 2 bases, with 11 bases between them. Germline V gene sequence: CDR1 SEHNR, CDR2 FQNEAQ (reference sequence). The CDR3 has 15 residues. CDR3 residues: CASSYLAVNTGELFF. The CDR3 nucleotides are TGTGCCAGCAGCTACCTGGCAGTTAACACCGGGGAGCTGTTTTTT.

The chain has TRBV28 and TRBJ2-7, with D tentatively TRBD2 (5 bases). The CDR3 length is 10 residues. Germline V gene sequence: CDR1 MDHEN, CDR2 SYDVKM. Between the trimmed V and J ends, which lost 5 bases and 7 bases, there was a span of 6 bases. The CDR3, as DNA: TGTGCCAGCAGTGGCGGGGAGCAGTACTTC. This encodes CASSGGEQYF.

This chain links TRBV11-1 with TRBJ2-1; 12 bases fit TRBD2. The CDR3 totals 17 residues. The V gene end was trimmed by 0 bases and the J gene end by 7 bases; junction bases not matched to a gene: 7. The germline CDR1 and CDR2 sequences are SGHAT and FQDESV (reference sequence). CDR3 DNA: TGTGCCAGCAGCTTAGCTCGACTAGCGGGAGTAGGAAATGAGCAGTTCTTC. Amino acid sequence: CASSLARLAGVGNEQFF.

This clonotype came up a few times. V is TRBV12-3 or TRBV12-4 and J is TRBJ2-1; 7 nucleotides agree with TRBD1. The CDR3 is made up of 15 amino acids. V shed 5 bases and J 1 base; nucleotides not matched to a gene: 5. CDR3 sequence reads: CASSPRQGSYNEQFF. The CDR3 region has the DNA TGTGCCAGCAGTCCCCGACAGGGATCCTACAATGAGCAGTTCTTC.

A few counts support this clonotype. The rearrangement uses TRBV27 and TRBJ2-1; 8 nucleotides line up with TRBD2. Germline CDR1 and CDR2: MNHEY and SMNVEV (reference sequence). CDR3 length: 16 residues. Unmatched junction bases numbered 11, after V lost 2 bases and J lost 8 bases. CDR3 sequence: CASSLPPSGGPYEQFF. The DNA for the CDR3 is TGTGCCAGCAGTTTACCCCCATCGGGAGGGCCGTATGAGCAGTTCTTC.

This clonotype has ten or more counts. V and J are TRBV7-2 and TRBJ2-7; D unresolved. CDR1 SGHTA and CDR2 FQGNSA come from the germline V gene. Trimming removed 6 bases from V and 2 bases from J, with 11 bases in between. The CDR3 sequence is 13 residues long. The CDR3 spells CASSLTPAYEQYF. Here the CDR3 DNA reads TGTGCCAGCAGTTTGACTCCTGCCTACGAGCAGTACTTC. The full variable domain, in which reference TRBV7-2 and TRBJ2-7 provide the parts outside the CDR3, is GAGVSQSPSNKVTEKGKDVELRCDPISGHTALYWYRQSLGQGLEFLIYFQGNSAPDKSGLPSDRFSAERTGGSVSTLTIQRTQQEDSAVYLCASSLTPAYEQYFGPGTRLTVT.

The V call is TRBV6-1, the J call TRBJ2-7; D is undetermined. The V gene lost 5 bases and the J gene lost 4 bases, with 15 bases spanning the gap. This CDR3 spans 14 amino acids. Germline V gene sequence: CDR1 MNHNS, CDR2 SASEGT. The CDR3 spells CASSLSTRPYEQYF. The DNA of the CDR3 is TGTGCCAGCAGTTTATCCACTCGTCCATACGAGCAGTACTTC.

Only a few counts were recorded for this clonotype. J is TRBJ1-5 and V is TRBV5-1; 8 positions match TRBD1. Germline CDR1 SGHRS, CDR2 YFSETQ. Trimming removed 3 bases from V and 4 bases from J; junction bases left unmatched: 3. This CDR3 has 14 residues. CDR3 protein: CASSWTGMNQPQHF. In DNA form, the CDR3 reads TGCGCCAGCAGCTGGACAGGGATGAATCAGCCCCAGCATTTT.

This clonotype was detected only a few times. CDR3: CASSSRESSGANVLTF. The CDR3 nucleotides are TGTGCCAGCAGTTCACGGGAGAGCTCTGGGGCCAACGTCCTGACTTTC. The chain is built from TRBV12-3 or TRBV12-4 and TRBJ2-6, with TRBD2 as a possible D gene (6 bases). This CDR3 is 16 amino acids long. Trimming shortened V by 4 bases and J by 0 bases, and 10 bases separated the two germline ends.

Comment on this clonotype: An end of the junction does not agree with germline; a read error may underlie this. The genes are TRBV12-3 or TRBV12-4 and TRBJ2-3; D is unclear. This CDR3 is built from 12 residues. Here the CDR3 DNA reads TGTGCCAGGAGTTTAGGAGTAGATACGCAGTATTTT. Translated: CARSLGVDTQYF.